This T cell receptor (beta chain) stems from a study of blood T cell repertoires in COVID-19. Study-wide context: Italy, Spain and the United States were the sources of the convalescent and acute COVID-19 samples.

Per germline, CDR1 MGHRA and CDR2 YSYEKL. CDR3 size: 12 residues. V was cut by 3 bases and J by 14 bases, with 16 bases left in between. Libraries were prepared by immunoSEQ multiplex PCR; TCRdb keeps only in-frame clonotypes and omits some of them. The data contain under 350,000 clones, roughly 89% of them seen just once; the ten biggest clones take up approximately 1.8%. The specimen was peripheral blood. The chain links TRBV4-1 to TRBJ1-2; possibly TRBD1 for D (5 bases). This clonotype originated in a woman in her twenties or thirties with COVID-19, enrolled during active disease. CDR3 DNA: TGCGCCAGCAGCCATCAACCGGGACTGCGAACCTTC. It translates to CASSHQPGLRTF.